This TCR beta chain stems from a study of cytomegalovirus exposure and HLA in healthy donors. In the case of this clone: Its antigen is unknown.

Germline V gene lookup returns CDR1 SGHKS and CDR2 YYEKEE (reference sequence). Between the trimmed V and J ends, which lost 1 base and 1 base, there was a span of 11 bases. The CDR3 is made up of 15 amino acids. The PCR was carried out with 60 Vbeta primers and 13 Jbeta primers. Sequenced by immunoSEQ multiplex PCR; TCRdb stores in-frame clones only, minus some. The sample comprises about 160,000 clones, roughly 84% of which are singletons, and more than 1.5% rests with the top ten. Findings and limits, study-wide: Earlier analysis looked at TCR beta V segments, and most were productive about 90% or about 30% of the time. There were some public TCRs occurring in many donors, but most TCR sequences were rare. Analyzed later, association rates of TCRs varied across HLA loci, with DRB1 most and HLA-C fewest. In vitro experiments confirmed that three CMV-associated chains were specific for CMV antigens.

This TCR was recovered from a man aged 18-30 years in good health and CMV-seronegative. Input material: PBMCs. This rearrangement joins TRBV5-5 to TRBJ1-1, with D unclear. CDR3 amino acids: CASSLYSSPNTEAFF. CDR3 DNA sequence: TGTGCCAGCAGCTTGTATAGCAGCCCGAACACTGAAGCTTTCTTT. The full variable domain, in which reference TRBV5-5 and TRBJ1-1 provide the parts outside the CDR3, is DAGVTQSPTHLIKTRGQQVTLRCSPISGHKSVSWYQQVLGQGPQFIFQYYEKEERGRGNFPDRFSARQFPNYSSELNVNALLLGDSALYLCASSLYSSPNTEAFFGQGTRLTVV.